Here is one T cell receptor (beta chain) with its context. This sample was included in a study of blood T cells in healthy people across ages. Germline assignment: CDR1 SGHRS and CDR2 YFSETQ. The V gene lost 4 bases and the J gene lost 4 bases, with 12 bases spanning the gap. This CDR3 has 15 residues. Together with a sample-barcoded 5' primer, a J-beta primer mix was included in a second PCR lasting roughly 6 to 12 cycles. Each CDR3 protein gets one entry after TCRdb re-called the 5' RACE reads with MiXCR. The table shows roughly 2 million distinct CDR3 sequences, with about 49% occurring only once. Isolated per sample were at least 7 million PBMCs. Each sample yielded at least 5 micrograms of PBMC total RNA.

The chain uses TRBV5-1 and TRBJ1-6; weak D call: TRBD1 (5 bases). The TCR originated in a woman between 40 and 50 years old in good health. The specimen was blood. The CDR3 reads CASSKVPGYNSPLHF. CDR3 nucleotide sequence: TGCGCCAGCAGCAAGGTTCCAGGGTATAATTCACCCCTCCACTTT.